The sequence of this T cell receptor beta chain was determined in a study of T-cell reconstitution after alpha-beta-depleted transplantation in children. General observations from the study: After transplant, high TCRbeta diversity at day 60 in some patients arose from surviving recipient T cells and thymic progenitors.

TCRbeta library construction was performed incorporating unique molecular identifiers. TCRdb reprocessed the PCR reads with MiXCR, giving one entry per CDR3 protein. Seen here are some 830,000 distinct CDR3 sequences, about 16% observed once, and the top ten hold 5%. This clonotype was seen more than once but under ten times. What it binds is not known. Looked up from germline, CDR1 is SEHNR and CDR2 is FQNEAQ (reference sequence). The CDR3 has 15 residues. The germline V and J ends were trimmed by 5 bases and 10 bases, with 21 bases remaining between them. The source was PBMCs, mostly from graft donor cells, collected 360 days after TCRalphabeta/CD19-depleted stem cell transplant. The J gene is TRBJ2-1, the V gene TRBV7-9, with D possibly matching TRBD2 (6 bases). The TCR comes from a male patient younger than 18 who had a stem cell transplant for acute lymphoblastic leukemia, so the T cells may come from the graft donor. CDR3 protein: CASSISRDFPPEQFF. CDR3 nucleotide sequence: TGTGCCAGCAGCATAAGCCGGGACTTCCCCCCGGAGCAGTTCTTC. Combining the CDR3 with reference TRBV7-9 and TRBJ2-1 gives the whole variable domain DTGVSQNPRHKITKRGQNVTFRCDPISEHNRLYWYRQTLGQGPEFLTYFQNEAQLEKSRLLSDRFSAERPKGSFSTLEIQRTEQGDSAMYLCASSISRDFPPEQFFGPGTRLTVL.